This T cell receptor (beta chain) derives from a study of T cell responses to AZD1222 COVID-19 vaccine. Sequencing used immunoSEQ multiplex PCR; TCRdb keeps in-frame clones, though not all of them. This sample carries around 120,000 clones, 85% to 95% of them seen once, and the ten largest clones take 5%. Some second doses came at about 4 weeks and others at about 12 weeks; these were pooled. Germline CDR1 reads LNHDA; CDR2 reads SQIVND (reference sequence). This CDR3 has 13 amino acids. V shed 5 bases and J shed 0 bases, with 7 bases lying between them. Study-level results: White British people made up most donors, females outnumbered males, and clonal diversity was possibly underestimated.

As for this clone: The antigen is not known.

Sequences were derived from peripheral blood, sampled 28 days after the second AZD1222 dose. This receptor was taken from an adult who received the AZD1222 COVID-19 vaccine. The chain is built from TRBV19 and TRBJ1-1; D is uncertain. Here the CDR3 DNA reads TGTGCCAGTAGTTCAAACCTGAACACTGAAGCTTTCTTT. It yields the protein CASSSNLNTEAFF.